What follows are 17 T cell receptor beta chains derived from one specimen sequenced in a study of shared clonotypes between healthy human individuals. As defined, naive CD8 cells were CD45RO-negative and positively selected for CCR7, with terminally differentiated effector memory CD45RA+ cells excluded. Assay: immunoSEQ multiplex PCR; the TCRdb copy retains only in-frame clones and omits some. The sample includes approximately 740,000 clones, roughly 92% seen only once; the top ten take around 24%. The sample was naive CD8+ T cells sorted from blood. These receptors were collected from a man aged 30-40 years in good health.

The CDR3 sequence: CASSFLGVQENTEAFF. Here the CDR3 DNA reads TGTGCCAGCAGCTTCCTGGGGGTCCAGGAGAACACTGAAGCTTTCTTT. The genes are TRBV7-3 and TRBJ1-1; TRBD1 is a possible D gene (5 bases). The CDR3 loop spans 16 amino acids. Trimming pared 3 bases from V and 1 base from J, leaving 15 bases between. Germline loops: CDR1 SGHTA, CDR2 FQGTGA. The full variable domain, its missing parts supplied by reference TRBV7-3 and TRBJ1-1, is GAGVSQTPSNKVTEKGKYVELRCDPISGHTALYWYRQSLGQGPEFLIYFQGTGAADDSGLPNDRFFAVRPEGSVSTLKIQRTERGDSAVYLCASSFLGVQENTEAFFGQGTRLTVV.

Comment on this clone: Other DNA sequences of this sample code for an identical CDR3. The genes are TRBV11-2 and TRBJ1-3; D ambiguous. Looked up from germline, CDR1 is SGHAT and CDR2 is FQNNGV. Trimming removed 5 bases from V and 4 bases from J, with 6 bases in between. This CDR3 has 12 residues. This CDR3 is CASSVLGNTIYF. Here the CDR3 DNA reads TGTGCCAGCAGCGTTTTAGGAAACACCATATATTTT.

The chain recombines TRBV6-4 with TRBJ2-6; D may correspond to TRBD1 or TRBD2 (5 bases each). Trimming removed 2 bases from V and 3 bases from J, with 8 bases in between. The CDR3 is 15 amino acids. Germline V gene sequence: CDR1 MRHNA, CDR2 SNTAGT. The CDR3: CASSDRGDGANVLTF. The CDR3 bases are TGTGCCAGCAGTGACCGAGGGGATGGGGCCAACGTCCTGACTTTC.

The V gene is TRBV15, the J gene TRBJ2-7, with D possibly being TRBD2 (5 bases). Germline CDR1 and CDR2: LNHNV and YYDKDF (reference sequence). This CDR3 spans 16 amino acids. Deletions cut 0 bases from V and 1 base from J, with 13 bases between. CDR3 loop: CATSRDSRGVSYEQYF. In nucleotides, the CDR3 is TGTGCCACCAGCAGAGATAGCCGGGGAGTGTCCTACGAGCAGTACTTC.

This chain connects TRBV5-1 to TRBJ2-5, with D perhaps given as TRBD1 or TRBD2 (5 bases each). V dropped 5 bases and J dropped 0 bases, with 11 bases sitting between them. Germline-derived CDR1 and CDR2 are SGHRS and YFSETQ. This CDR3 has 14 residues. CDR3 sequence (DNA): TGCGCCAGCAGTCCAGGGACCAACCAAGAGACCCAGTACTTC. It translates to CASSPGTNQETQYF.

This clone was seen once. This chain joins TRBV30 and TRBJ2-3; no definite D call. Trimming stripped 2 bases from V and 0 bases from J, with 9 bases between. From germline, CDR1 is GTSNPN and CDR2 SVGIG (reference sequence). The CDR3 spans 14 residues. CDR3 coding DNA: TGTGCCTGGAGTCTGACTTCTAGCACAGATACGCAGTATTTT. Translation: CAWSLTSSTDTQYF.

The V gene is TRBV7-2, the J gene TRBJ2-1; tentatively, D is TRBD1 or TRBD2 (5 bases each). The CDR3 extends over 16 amino acids. V was clipped by 5 bases and J by 0 bases, with 14 bases between them. Germline values: CDR1 SGHTA, CDR2 FQGNSA. The chain's CDR3 is CASSMSRGSSYNEQFF. The CDR3, as DNA: TGTGCCAGCAGCATGTCGAGGGGTAGCTCCTACAATGAGCAGTTCTTC.

Comments on this clone: Other DNA sequences within the sample encode an identical CDR3. V and J are TRBV14 and TRBJ2-5; 9 nucleotides agree with TRBD2. The CDR3 has 15 amino acids. Germline CDR1 SGHDN, CDR2 FVKESK. The trim removed 1 base at V and 2 bases at J, leaving 2 bases unmatched. The CDR3 loop is CASSQGLAGQETQYF. CDR3 DNA: TGTGCCAGCAGCCAAGGTCTAGCGGGGCAAGAGACCCAGTACTTC.

The rearrangement links TRBV27 to TRBJ2-4, with D possibly called TRBD1 or TRBD2 (6 bases each). The CDR3 is made up of 14 amino acids. CDR1 MNHEY and CDR2 SMNVEV come from the germline V gene (reference sequence). The ends were cut back, 3 bases at V and 9 bases at J, with 15 bases in the middle. The CDR3, as DNA: TGTGCCAGCAGTTTTGGGGGGCGGTCGGGCATTCAGTACTTC. It is translated as CASSFGGRSGIQYF.

In DNA, the CDR3 is TGTGCCAGCAGCTGGACAGAGCGCTCCTACGAGCAGTACTTC. Residues: CASSWTERSYEQYF. The chain couples TRBV7-9 to TRBJ2-7; maybe TRBD1 (6 bases). Looked up from germline, CDR1 is SEHNR and CDR2 is FQNEAQ (reference sequence). V was clipped by 4 bases and J by 0 bases, with 10 bases between them. The CDR3 length is 14 residues.

The genes are TRBV27 and TRBJ2-1, with 8 bases identical to TRBD2. The CDR3 consists of 20 residues. CDR1 is MNHEY and CDR2 is SMNVEV in the germline V gene (reference sequence). J was trimmed by 0 bases and V by 0 bases; bases with no gene match: 13. CDR3 in amino acids: CASSLSQLREVPSSYNEQFF. As DNA, the CDR3 is TGTGCCAGCAGTTTATCCCAGCTGCGGGAGGTCCCGAGCTCCTACAATGAGCAGTTCTTC.

Regarding this clone: The same CDR3 arises from other DNA sequences in this sample as well. The rearrangement joins TRBV27 to TRBJ2-1, with 11 nucleotides matching TRBD2. This CDR3 spans 15 amino acids. Per germline, CDR1 MNHEY and CDR2 SMNVEV (reference sequence). Trimming cost V 5 bases and J 4 bases; bases outside gene matches: 4. The DNA for the CDR3 is TGTGCCAGCAGTCTGACTAGCGGGACTTACAATGAGCAGTTCTTC. The encoded protein is CASSLTSGTYNEQFF.

J is TRBJ2-1 and V is TRBV7-2; 11 bases match TRBD2. The CDR3 covers 15 residues. V trimming: 1 base; J trimming: 8 bases; junction bases outside the gene matches: 4. Germline values: CDR1 SGHTA, CDR2 FQGNSA. CDR3 in DNA: TGTGCCAGCAGCTTAGTTAGCGGGGGGGGCGATGAGCAGTTCTTC. Protein sequence: CASSLVSGGGDEQFF.

Comments on this clone: Additional DNA sequences in this sample encode the identical CDR3. V gene TRBV11-2 combines with J gene TRBJ2-7; 8 bases match TRBD2. J was trimmed by 4 bases and V by 2 bases; bases with no gene match: 7. Looked up from germline, CDR1 is SGHAT and CDR2 is FQNNGV. The CDR3 sequence is 15 residues long. CDR3 bases: TGTGCCAGCAGCTTATGGGCCAGCGGGAGTTACGAGCAGTACTTC. It is translated as CASSLWASGSYEQYF.

The V call is TRBV28, the J call TRBJ2-5; D not certain. Germline CDR1 is MDHEN and CDR2 is SYDVKM. The V gene lost 6 bases and the J gene lost 2 bases, with 13 bases spanning the gap. The CDR3 length is 14 residues. CDR3 in DNA: TGTGCCAGCAGCCCTGCCGGGTCACAAGAGACCCAGTACTTC. This translates into CASSPAGSQETQYF.

The chain carries TRBV6-1 and TRBJ2-7; tentative D call: TRBD1 (5 bases). This CDR3 spans 19 amino acids. CDR1 is MNHNS and CDR2 is SASEGT in the germline V gene. Trimming removed 3 bases at V and 4 bases at J, with 28 bases between. The CDR3 protein is CASSDGPTVSRFDGYEQYF. The CDR3 coding sequence is TGTGCCAGCAGTGATGGGCCGACAGTCAGTCGATTCGACGGGTACGAGCAGTACTTC.

This clone is a singleton in its sample. The chain links TRBV7-9 to TRBJ1-1; D unresolved. There are 16 residues in the CDR3. The germline V gene encodes CDR1 SEHNR and CDR2 FQNEAQ (reference sequence). V was shortened by 5 bases and J by 1 base, with 17 bases between the two germline ends. As DNA, the CDR3 is TGTGCCAGCAGCCCATTAGAGCATTGGACGAACACTGAAGCTTTCTTT. This encodes CASSPLEHWTNTEAFF.